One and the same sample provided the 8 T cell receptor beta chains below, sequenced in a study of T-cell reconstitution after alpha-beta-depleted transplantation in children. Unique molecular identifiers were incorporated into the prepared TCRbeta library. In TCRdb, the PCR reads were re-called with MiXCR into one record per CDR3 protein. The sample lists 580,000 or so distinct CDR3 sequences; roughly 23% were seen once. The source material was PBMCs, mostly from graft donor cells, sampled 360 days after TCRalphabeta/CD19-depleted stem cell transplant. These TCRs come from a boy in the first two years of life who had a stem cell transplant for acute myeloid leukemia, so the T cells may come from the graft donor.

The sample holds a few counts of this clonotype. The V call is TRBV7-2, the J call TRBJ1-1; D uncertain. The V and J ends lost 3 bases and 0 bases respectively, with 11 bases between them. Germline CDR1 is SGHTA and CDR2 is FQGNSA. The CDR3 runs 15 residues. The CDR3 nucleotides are TGTGCCAGCAGCTTCGGGTCCACCATGAACACTGAAGCTTTCTTT. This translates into CASSFGSTMNTEAFF.

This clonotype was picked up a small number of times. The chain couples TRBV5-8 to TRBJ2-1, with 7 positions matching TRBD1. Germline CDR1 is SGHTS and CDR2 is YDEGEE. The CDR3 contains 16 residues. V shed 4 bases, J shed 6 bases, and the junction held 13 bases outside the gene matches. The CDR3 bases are TGTGCCAGCAGCCCCATGACAGGGTTCGACGCCAATGAGCAGTTCTTC. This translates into CASSPMTGFDANEQFF.

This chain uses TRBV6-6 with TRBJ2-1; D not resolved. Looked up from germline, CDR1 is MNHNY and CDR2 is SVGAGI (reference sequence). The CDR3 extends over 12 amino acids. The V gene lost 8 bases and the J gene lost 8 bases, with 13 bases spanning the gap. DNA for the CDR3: TGTGCCAGCTGCAATTGGGCGGATGAGCAGTTCTTC. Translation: CASCNWADEQFF.

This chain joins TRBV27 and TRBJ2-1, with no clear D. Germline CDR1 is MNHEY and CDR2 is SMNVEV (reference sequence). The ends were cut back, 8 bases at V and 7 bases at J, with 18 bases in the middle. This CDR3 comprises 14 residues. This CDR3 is CASGIISTGNEQFF. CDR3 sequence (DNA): TGTGCCAGCGGAATAATCTCGACGGGTAATGAGCAGTTCTTC.

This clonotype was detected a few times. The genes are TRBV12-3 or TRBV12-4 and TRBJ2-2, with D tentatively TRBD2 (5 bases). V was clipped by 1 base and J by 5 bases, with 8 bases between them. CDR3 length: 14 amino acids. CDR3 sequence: CASSLGWETGELFF. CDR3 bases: TGTGCCAGCAGTTTAGGGTGGGAGACCGGGGAGCTGTTTTTT.

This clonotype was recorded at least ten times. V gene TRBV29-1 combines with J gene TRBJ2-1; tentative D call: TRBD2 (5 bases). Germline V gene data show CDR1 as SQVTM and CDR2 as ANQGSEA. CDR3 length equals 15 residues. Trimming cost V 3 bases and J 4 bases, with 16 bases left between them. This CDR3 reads CSVDGGAEKYNEQFF. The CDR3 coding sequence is TGCAGCGTTGATGGTGGAGCGGAAAAGTACAATGAGCAGTTCTTC.

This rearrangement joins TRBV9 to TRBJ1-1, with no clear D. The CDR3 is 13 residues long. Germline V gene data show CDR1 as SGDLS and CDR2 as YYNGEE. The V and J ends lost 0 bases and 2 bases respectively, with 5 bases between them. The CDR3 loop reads CASSVGSNTEAFF. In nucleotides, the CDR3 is TGTGCCAGCAGCGTAGGTAGCAACACTGAAGCTTTCTTT.

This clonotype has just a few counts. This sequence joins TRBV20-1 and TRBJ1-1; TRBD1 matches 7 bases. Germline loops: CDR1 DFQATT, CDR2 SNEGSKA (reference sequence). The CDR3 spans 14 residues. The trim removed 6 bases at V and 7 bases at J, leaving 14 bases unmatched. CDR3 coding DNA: TGCAGTGCCCCAGACAGGGCCAGTTTTGGTGAAGCTTTCTTT. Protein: CSAPDRASFGEAFF.